The 4 T cell receptor beta chains below were found in one sample sequenced in a study of CD8 T cells in ankylosing spondylitis (dated by TCRdb to about 2017). Antigens for these TCRs are unknown. Libraries were built with 5' RACE. Instrument on record: Illumina HiSeq 2500. Clones were called with MiXCR by TCRdb after fastp trimmed the public reads at Q25, and only in-frame beta chains were retained. Every CDR3 protein is listed once, alongside the most common genes and DNA of its rows. This sample lists 400,000 to 450,000 distinct CDR3 sequences; roughly 18% were detected once. The ten top clones hold over 0.9% of the sample. Study-wide findings and limitations: Blood from ankylosing spondylitis patients appeared to be characterized by a TCR beta motif composed of under 10 highly homologous amino acid variants.

Sample: blood, either unsorted or a sorted T cell fraction (not recorded which). The source of these receptors is a male donor with ankylosing spondylitis.

This clonotype has only a few counts. The CDR3 here is CATSAGVNTEAFF. The DNA of the CDR3 is TGTGCCACCAGTGCTGGGGTGAACACTGAAGCTTTCTTT. The genes are TRBV24-1 and TRBJ1-1; D gene ambiguous. Germline assignment: CDR1 KGHDR and CDR2 SFDVKD. The V gene lost 5 bases and the J gene lost 0 bases, with 6 bases spanning the gap. This CDR3 spans 13 amino acids.

The table lists this clonotype with a few counts. The chain joins TRBV13 to TRBJ2-3, with D perhaps TRBD2 (5 bases). Trimming shortened V by 0 bases and J by 0 bases, and 13 bases separated the two germline ends. The length of the CDR3 is 17 residues. Looked up from germline, CDR1 is PRHDT and CDR2 is FYEKMQ (reference sequence). The CDR3 sequence: CASSLGQTRPSTDTQYF. The CDR3, as DNA: TGTGCCAGCAGCTTAGGCCAAACTAGGCCTAGCACAGATACGCAGTATTTT.

V and J are TRBV3-1 and TRBJ1-1; D call uncertain. The germline gives CDR1 LGHDT, CDR2 YNNKEL (reference sequence). The V gene lost 1 base and the J gene lost 10 bases, with 13 bases spanning the gap. The CDR3 has 13 amino acids. As DNA, the CDR3 is TGTGCCAGCAGCCAAGTGATGGGGTACGGAGCTTTCTTT. It translates to CASSQVMGYGAFF.

This clonotype was recorded a few times. The chain is built from TRBV28 and TRBJ2-5, with D possibly matching TRBD1 (6 bases). The germline V gene encodes CDR1 MDHEN and CDR2 SYDVKM. The CDR3 is 19 amino acids. Trimming left V 6 bases short and J 4 bases short, with 30 bases between. In DNA, the CDR3 is TGTGCCAGCAGCCCTGGATTAGTGGATGGCAGGGGAGATGGAGAGACCCAGTACTTC. Protein product: CASSPGLVDGRGDGETQYF.